The rows below give T cell receptor beta chains drawn from one sample of a study of OX40 agonist ivuxolimab in advanced cancers. Assay: immunoSEQ multiplex PCR; the TCRdb copy retains only in-frame clones and omits some. The profile covers 25,000 to 30,000 clones, with approximately 86% appearing a single time and about 16% taken by the ten largest. The sample in question was CD4+ or CD8+ T cells sorted from blood, obtained in a trial of the OX40 agonist ivuxolimab. Every receptor here comes from an adult with an advanced solid tumor such as melanoma, head and neck, liver or kidney cancer. The CDR3 runs from the conserved cysteine through the conserved F or W. Each record gives: V gene, clone size, D gene, J gene, CDR3 DNA, CDR3 protein. D genes are given only for firm matches. Some rows have no size entry. The others give once, few or many, or a class for an expanded clone.

>TRBV19|.|.|TRBJ1-2
TGTGCCAGTAGTATGGGGGGAATGAAAGGATCCTACTATGGCTACACCTTC
CASSMGGMKGSYYGYTF
>TRBV27|.|.|TRBJ2-1
TGTGCCAGCAGTTTAGGACAGTACAATGAGCAGTTCTTC
CASSLGQYNEQFF
>TRBV7-9|.|.|TRBJ2-3
TGTGCCAGCAGCCCGAGGGAGGGGGCGAACACAGATACGCAGTATTTT
CASSPREGANTDTQYF
>TRBV14|.|.|TRBJ1-4
TGTGCCAGCAGCCAAGAGACAGGTTATAATGAAAAACTGTTTTTT
CASSQETGYNEKLFF
>TRBV5-1|.|.|TRBJ2-1
TGCGCCAGCAGCTTGGGGACAGCCCGGTACAATGAGCAGTTCTTC
CASSLGTARYNEQFF
>TRBV2|medium-sized|.|TRBJ1-2
TGTGCCAGCAGAGACAACAGGGTGGATGGCTACACCTTC
CASRDNRVDGYTF
>TRBV27|few|TRBD1|TRBJ1-4
TGTGCCAGCAGCACAGTGGACAGGGCTAATGAAAAACTGTTTTTT
CASSTVDRANEKLFF
>TRBV6-4|once|.|TRBJ1-6
TGTGCCAGCAGTCCCGAGGACAGCGAAAATTCACCCCTCCACTTT
CASSPEDSENSPLHF
>TRBV5-1|.|TRBD2|TRBJ2-7
TGCGCCAGCAGCTTGGAGGACGCGACTAGCATCCACGAGCAGTACTTC
CASSLEDATSIHEQYF
>TRBV9|.|TRBD2|TRBJ2-7
TGTGCCAGCAGCGACCGGGGGGGATTCGGTGTAGAGCAGTACTTC
CASSDRGGFGVEQYF
>TRBV9|.|.|TRBJ2-2
TGTGCCAGCAGCGTAGATGGGGCGGAGGCAGTCGGGGAGCTGTTTTTT
CASSVDGAEAVGELFF
>TRBV4-3|.|TRBD1|TRBJ2-7
TGCGCCAGCAGCCAAGGGACAGGGGGCCACTACGAGCAGTACTTC
CASSQGTGGHYEQYF
>TRBV6-1|.|TRBD2|TRBJ2-1
TGTGCCAGCAGTGATTGGGCGGGAGGGCCTGGTAATGAGCAGTTCTTC
CASSDWAGGPGNEQFF
>TRBV9|.|.|TRBJ2-1
TGTGCCAGCAGCGTAGATCAGAGCTCCTACAATGAGCAGTTCTTC
CASSVDQSSYNEQFF
>TRBV6-5|.|.|TRBJ2-7
TGTGCCAGCAGTTACTCAGGGAGGTCCTACGAGCAGTACTTC
CASSYSGRSYEQYF
>TRBV15|.|.|TRBJ2-1
TGTGCCACCAGCAGAGGGGGAGAGGGGGCGGGAAATGAGCAGTTCTTC
CATSRGGEGAGNEQFF
>TRBV5-4|medium-sized|TRBD1|TRBJ1-2
TGTGCCAGCAGCTTGGCCGGACAGGGGACGAGGTATGGCTACACCTTC
CASSLAGQGTRYGYTF
>TRBV4-1|.|.|TRBJ1-3
TGCGCCAGCAGCCAAGATCAGGCCCGGGGGTCTGGAAACACCATATATTTT
CASSQDQARGSGNTIYF
>TRBV9|.|.|TRBJ1-6
TGTGCCAGCAGCTTGGGGGGTTCACCCCTCCACTTT
CASSLGGSPLHF
>TRBV6-5|.|.|TRBJ1-1
TGTGCCAGCAGGAACTTGAACACTGAAGCTTTCTTT
CASRNLNTEAFF
>TRBV6-5|.|.|TRBJ2-1
TGTGCCAGCAGTTACTCTCCCCCCGCCGGCCCCAATGAGCAGTTCTTC
CASSYSPPAGPNEQFF
>TRBV10-3|.|.|TRBJ1-2
TGTGCCATCAGTGAGCCGAGCAGGTTGATGGGCTACACCTTC
CAISEPSRLMGYTF
>TRBV19|few|.|TRBJ1-1
TGTGCCAGTAGGACCGGGGGGACCGTGAACACTGAAGCTTTCTTT
CASRTGGTVNTEAFF
>TRBV7-9|.|.|TRBJ2-2
TGTGCCAGCAGGATTGGAGGAGATACCGGGGAGCTGTTTTTT
CASRIGGDTGELFF
>TRBV23-1|once|.|TRBJ2-7
TGCGCCAGCAGTCCCACCCGACAGGCGGCGGAAGCGGGGGAGCAGTACTTC
CASSPTRQAAEAGEQYF
>TRBV7-9|.|.|TRBJ2-1
TGTGCCAGCAGCTTAGGTGTGGGCGGGGAGCAGTTCTTC
CASSLGVGGEQFF
>TRBV7-9|.|.|TRBJ2-7
TGTGCCAGCAGCTTACAGGAGTCGACCTACGAGCAGTACTTC
CASSLQESTYEQYF
>TRBV27|.|.|TRBJ2-1
TGTGCCAGCAGTCGGGGGAGCTCCTACAATGAGCAGTTCTTC
CASSRGSSYNEQFF
>TRBV7-2|.|.|TRBJ2-7
TGTGCCAGCAGCTTAGGGCGGGCTGCCTACGAGCAGTACTTC
CASSLGRAAYEQYF
>TRBV5-6|.|.|TRBJ1-5
TGTGCCAGCAGCGGGAGTATCGGTCAGCCCCAGCATTTT
CASSGSIGQPQHF
>TRBV27|.|.|TRBJ2-2
TGTGCCAGCAGTTTAGGCCCGAGGACCGGGGAGCTGTTTTTT
CASSLGPRTGELFF
>TRBV15|.|.|TRBJ1-5
TGTGCCACCAGCAGAGGGAGGGGTGGAGGTCAGCCCCAGCATTTT
CATSRGRGGGQPQHF
>TRBV4-1|.|.|TRBJ1-5
TGCGCCAGCAGCCAAGAGGGCGGGCAGCCCCAGCATTTT
CASSQEGGQPQHF
>TRBV30|medium-sized|.|TRBJ1-2
TGTGCCTGGAAGGCCGACGCCACTAACTATGGCTACACCTTC
CAWKADATNYGYTF
>TRBV9|.|TRBD2|TRBJ2-5
TGTGCCAGCAGCGTGGCTAGCGGGGGGTTCGAGACCCAGTACTTC
CASSVASGGFETQYF
>TRBV6-5|.|.|TRBJ2-5
TGTGCCAGCAGTTACTCGAATCCACTGACAGAGACCCAGTACTTC
CASSYSNPLTETQYF
>TRBV6-6|.|.|TRBJ2-3
TGTGCCAGCAAGTCAGATACGCAGTATTTT
CASKSDTQYF
>TRBV19|.|.|TRBJ2-7
TGTGCCAGTAGTCTGAGCCCTAGAGGCGAGCAGTACTTC
CASSLSPRGEQYF
>TRBV5-6|.|TRBD1|TRBJ1-5
TGTGCCAGCAGCTTGGACAGGGGAAAGCCCCAGCATTTT
CASSLDRGKPQHF
>TRBV2|.|TRBD1|TRBJ1-2
TGTGCCAGCAGTGAAAGGGACAGCACTGTCTATGGCTACACCTTC
CASSERDSTVYGYTF
>TRBV9|.|.|TRBJ2-5
TGTGCCAGCAGCCCTGCAGTCGAGGGCTTAAAGACCCAGTACTTC
CASSPAVEGLKTQYF
>TRBV28|.|.|TRBJ1-4
TGTGCCAGCAGTCTCCGGACAGCAACTAATGAAAAACTGTTTTTT
CASSLRTATNEKLFF
>TRBV4-1|.|TRBD2|TRBJ2-3
TGCGCCAGCAGCCGCGGGGGGATTAGCACAGATACGCAGTATTTT
CASSRGGISTDTQYF
>TRBV5-6|few|.|TRBJ1-1
TGTGCCAGCAGCTTGGGGGCGGGGGTACGAATAAACACTGAAGCTTTCTTT
CASSLGAGVRINTEAFF
>TRBV4-3|.|.|TRBJ1-2
TGCGCCAGCAGCCAAGATTCGGCAGGGAATGTATATGGCTACACCTTC
CASSQDSAGNVYGYTF
>TRBV7-6|.|.|TRBJ1-5
TGTGCCAGCAGCCCAGCTGTGCAGCCCTTTAGCAATCAGCCCCAGCATTTT
CASSPAVQPFSNQPQHF
>TRBV6-6|few|TRBD1|TRBJ2-4
TGTGCCAGCAGCCCGACAGGGGGAGTCAAAAACATTCAGTACTTC
CASSPTGGVKNIQYF
>TRBV4-1|.|.|TRBJ2-5
TGCGCCAGCAGCCAAGAGCGAATAGAGGGGGTCGGTCAGTACTTC
CASSQERIEGVGQYF
>TRBV4-1|few|.|TRBJ1-4
TGCGCCAGCAGCCAAGAACAACCCAATGAAAAACTGTTTTTT
CASSQEQPNEKLFF
>TRBV13|.|TRBD1|TRBJ1-3
TGTGCCAGCAGCTTAGGCCGCGGGACAGGGAAGGGAAACACCATATATTTT
CASSLGRGTGKGNTIYF
>TRBV9|once|.|TRBJ2-7
TGTGCCAGCAGCGTAGGACAGGCTACCTACGAGCAGTACTTC
CASSVGQATYEQYF
>TRBV2|.|.|TRBJ2-7
TGTGCCAGCAGCCCGGGACCCGCCCTAAACGAGCAGTACTTC
CASSPGPALNEQYF
>TRBV13|.|.|TRBJ2-1
TGTGCCAGCAGCTTATGGGGCAATGAGCAGTTCTTC
CASSLWGNEQFF